This TCR beta chain is drawn from a study of high-grade serous ovarian cancer treatment subgroups. The tumor samples were collected prior to definitive surgery or chemotherapy. V lost 3 bases and J lost 0; bases outside the gene matches: 4. CDR1 KGHSH and CDR2 LQKENI come from the germline V gene. There are 15 residues in the CDR3. The method was immunoSEQ multiplex PCR; TCRdb's version includes in-frame clones alone and lacks a portion of them. The table has 7,000 or so clones, 79% seen once. The sequence was collected from a human donor with high-grade serous ovarian cancer. V gene TRBV18 combines with J gene TRBJ1-2, with TRBD1 matching 7 bases. Specimen: tumor tissue. The CDR3 loop is CASSPDRAPNYGYTF. DNA for the CDR3: TGTGCCAGCTCACCCGACAGGGCTCCTAACTATGGCTACACCTTC.